Reported below is one T cell receptor (beta chain). Its specificity is not known. It may be a read error: a sequence one base away is much more abundant. The germline gives CDR1 MDHEN, CDR2 SYDVKM. The length of the CDR3 is 14 residues. Between the trimmed V and J ends, which lost 5 bases and 2 bases, there was a span of 13 bases. The data derive from a study of blood T cells in healthy people across ages. Study summary: About one barcoded beta molecule per two T cells was the capture yield of template switching.

A second PCR of about 6 to 12 cycles used a sample-barcoded 5' primer and a J-beta primer mix. TCRdb passed the 5' RACE reads through MiXCR, listing each CDR3 protein once. Of about 640,000 distinct CDR3 sequences in the sample, around 54% were seen once. Sample donors were healthy Caucasian individuals that came from Russia, aged 6 to 90. Study-level points and caveats: There were more naive CD4+ cells and higher diversity in long-lived donors than in aged donors.

The sequenced material came from blood. V and J are TRBV28 and TRBJ2-7, with D perhaps assigned TRBD1 or TRBD2 (5 bases each). The TCR comes from a man between 60 and 75 years old in good health. The DNA for the CDR3 is TGTGCCAGCAGTGTCCCTGGGGGAGCCTACGAGCAGTACTTC. Its protein is CASSVPGGAYEQYF. The variable domain in full, completed from reference TRBV28 and TRBJ2-7, reads DVKVTQSSRYLVKRTGEKVFLECVQDMDHENMFWYRQDPGLGLRLIYFSYDVKMKEKGDIPEGYSVSREKKERFSLILESASTNQTSMYLCASSVPGGAYEQYFGPGTRLTVT.